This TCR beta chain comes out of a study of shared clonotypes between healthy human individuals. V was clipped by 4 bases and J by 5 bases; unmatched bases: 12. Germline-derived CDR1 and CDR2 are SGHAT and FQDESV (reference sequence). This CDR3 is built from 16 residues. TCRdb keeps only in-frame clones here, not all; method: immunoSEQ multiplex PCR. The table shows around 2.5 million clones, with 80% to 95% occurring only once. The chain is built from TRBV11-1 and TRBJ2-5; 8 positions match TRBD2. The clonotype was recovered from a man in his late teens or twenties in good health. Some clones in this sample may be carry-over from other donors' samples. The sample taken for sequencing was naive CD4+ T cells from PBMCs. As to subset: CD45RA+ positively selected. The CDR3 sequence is CASSSESSGTGETQYF. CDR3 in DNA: TGTGCCAGCAGCTCCGAGAGTAGCGGGACCGGCGAGACCCAGTACTTC.